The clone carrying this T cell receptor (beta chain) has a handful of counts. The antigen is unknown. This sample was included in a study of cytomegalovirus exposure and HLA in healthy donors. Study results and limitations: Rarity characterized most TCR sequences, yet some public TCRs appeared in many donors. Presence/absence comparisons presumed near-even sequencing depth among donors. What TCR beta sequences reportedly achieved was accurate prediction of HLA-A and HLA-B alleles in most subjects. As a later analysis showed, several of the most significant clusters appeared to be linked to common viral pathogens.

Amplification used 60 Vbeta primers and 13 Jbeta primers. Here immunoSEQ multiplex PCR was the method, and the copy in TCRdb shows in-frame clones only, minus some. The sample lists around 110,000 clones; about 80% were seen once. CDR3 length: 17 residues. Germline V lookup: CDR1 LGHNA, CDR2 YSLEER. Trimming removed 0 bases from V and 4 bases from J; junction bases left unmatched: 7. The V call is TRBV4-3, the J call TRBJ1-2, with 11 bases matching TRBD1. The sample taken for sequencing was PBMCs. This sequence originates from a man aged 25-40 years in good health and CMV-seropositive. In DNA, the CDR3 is TGCGCCAGCAGCCAAGAAATAGGGGGACAGGGGGTCTATGGCTACACCTTC. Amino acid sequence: CASSQEIGGQGVYGYTF.